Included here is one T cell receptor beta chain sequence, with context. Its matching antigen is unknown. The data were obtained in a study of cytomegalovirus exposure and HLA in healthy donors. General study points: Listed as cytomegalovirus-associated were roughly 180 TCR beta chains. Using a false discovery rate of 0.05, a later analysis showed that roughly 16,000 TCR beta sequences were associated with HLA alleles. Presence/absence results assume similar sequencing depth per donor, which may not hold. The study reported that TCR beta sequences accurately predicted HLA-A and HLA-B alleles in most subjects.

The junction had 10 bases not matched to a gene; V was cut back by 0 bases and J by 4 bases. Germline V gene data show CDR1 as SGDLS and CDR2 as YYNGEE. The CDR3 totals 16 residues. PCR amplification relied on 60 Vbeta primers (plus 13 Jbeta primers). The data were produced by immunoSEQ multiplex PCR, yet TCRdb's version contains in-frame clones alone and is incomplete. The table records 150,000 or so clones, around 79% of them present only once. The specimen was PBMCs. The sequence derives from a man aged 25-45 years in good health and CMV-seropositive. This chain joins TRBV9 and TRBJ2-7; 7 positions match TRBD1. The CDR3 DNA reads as TGTGCCAGCAGCGTAGAGACAGGGAGTTCGCCTTACGAGCAGTACTTC. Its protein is CASSVETGSSPYEQYF. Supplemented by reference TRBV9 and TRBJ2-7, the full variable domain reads DSGVTQTPKHLITATGQRVTLRCSPRSGDLSVYWYQQSLDQGLQFLIQYYNGEERAKGNILERFSAQQFPDLHSELNLSSLELGDSALYFCASSVETGSSPYEQYFGPGTRLTVT.